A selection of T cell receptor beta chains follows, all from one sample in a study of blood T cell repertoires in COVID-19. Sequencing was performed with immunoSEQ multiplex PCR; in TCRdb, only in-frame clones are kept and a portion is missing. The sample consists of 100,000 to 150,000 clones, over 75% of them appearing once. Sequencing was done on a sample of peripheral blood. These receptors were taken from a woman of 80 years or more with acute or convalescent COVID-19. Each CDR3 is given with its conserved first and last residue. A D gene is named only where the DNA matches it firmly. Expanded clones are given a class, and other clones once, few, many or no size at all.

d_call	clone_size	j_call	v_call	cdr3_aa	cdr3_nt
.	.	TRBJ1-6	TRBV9	CASSFNGQRNSPLHF	TGTGCCAGCAGCTTTAACGGACAGCGAAATTCACCCCTCCACTTT
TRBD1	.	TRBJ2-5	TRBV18	CASSPMDRVEVTQYF	TGTGCCAGCTCACCGATGGACAGGGTCGAAGTGACCCAGTACTTC
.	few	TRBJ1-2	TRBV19	CASSVSLRDYGYTF	TGTGCCAGTAGTGTGTCTTTGCGGGACTATGGCTACACCTTC
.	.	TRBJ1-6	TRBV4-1	CASSQESGGSPLHF	TGCGCCAGCAGCCAAGAGTCGGGGGGCTCACCCCTCCACTTT
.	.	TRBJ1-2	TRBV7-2	CASSLGGTPRGGYTF	TGTGCCAGCAGCTTAGGAGGGACCCCGCGGGGTGGCTACACCTTC
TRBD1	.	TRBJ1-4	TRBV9	CASSAGDRLNEKLFF	TGTGCCAGCAGCGCCGGGGACAGACTTAATGAAAAACTGTTTTTT
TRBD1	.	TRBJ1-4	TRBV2	CASQRSDRGNEKLFF	TGTGCCAGCCAACGGTCGGACAGGGGAAATGAAAAACTGTTTTTT
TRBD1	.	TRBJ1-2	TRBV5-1	CASSLAGTALFGYTF	TGCGCCAGCAGCTTGGCCGGGACAGCCCTATTTGGCTACACCTTC
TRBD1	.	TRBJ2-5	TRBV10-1	CASSETGTGGQETQYF	TGCGCCAGCAGCGAAACCGGGACAGGGGGCCAAGAGACCCAGTACTTC
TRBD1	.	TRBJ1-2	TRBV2	CASRRDRDYGYTF	TGTGCCAGCAGGAGAGACAGGGATTATGGCTACACCTTC
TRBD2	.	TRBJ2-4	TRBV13	CASSPGGRLAKNIQYF	TGTGCCAGCAGCCCGGGGGGGAGACTAGCCAAAAACATTCAGTACTTC
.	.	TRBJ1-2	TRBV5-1	CASSPGQNYGYTF	TGCGCCAGCAGCCCTGGACAGAACTATGGCTACACCTTC
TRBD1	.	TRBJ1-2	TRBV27	CASSLTGTGLGYTF	TGTGCCAGCAGTTTAACCGGGACAGGGCTCGGCTACACCTTC
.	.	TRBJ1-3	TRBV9	CASSVDHPVAGNTIYF	TGTGCCAGCAGCGTAGATCATCCAGTTGCAGGAAACACCATATATTTT
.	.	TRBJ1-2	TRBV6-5	CASRVTANYGYTF	TGTGCCAGCAGAGTGACAGCGAACTATGGCTACACCTTC
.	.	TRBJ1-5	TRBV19	CASNYAGYSNQPQHF	TGTGCCAGTAATTACGCAGGATATAGCAATCAGCCCCAGCATTTT
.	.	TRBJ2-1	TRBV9	CASSVTAASSYNEQFF	TGTGCCAGCAGCGTCACCGCGGCGAGCTCCTACAATGAGCAGTTCTTC
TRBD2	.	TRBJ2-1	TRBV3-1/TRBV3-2	CASSQAWGGGAYEQFF	TGTGCCAGCAGCCAAGCGTGGGGCGGGGGGGCCTATGAGCAGTTCTTC
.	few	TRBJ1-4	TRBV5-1	CASSLEGANEKLFF	TGCGCCAGCAGCTTGGAAGGGGCTAATGAAAAACTGTTTTTT
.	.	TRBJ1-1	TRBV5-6	CASSLTWYATEAFF	TGTGCCAGCAGCTTGACATGGTACGCCACTGAAGCTTTCTTT
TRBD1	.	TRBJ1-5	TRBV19	CASSVQQGARQPQHF	TGTGCCAGTAGTGTGCAACAGGGGGCGCGTCAGCCCCAGCATTTT
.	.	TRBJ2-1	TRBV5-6	CASERGGAHNEQFF	TGTGCCAGCGAGAGGGGCGGGGCGCACAATGAGCAGTTCTTC
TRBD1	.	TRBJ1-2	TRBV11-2	CASSPGQGLSYGYTF	TGTGCCAGCAGCCCGGGACAGGGATTAAGCTATGGCTACACCTTC
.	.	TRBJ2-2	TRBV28	CASRTQVRNTGELFF	TGTGCCAGCAGAACACAGGTCAGGAACACCGGGGAGCTGTTTTTT
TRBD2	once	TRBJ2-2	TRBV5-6	CASSLAGRRGELFF	TGTGCCAGCAGCTTGGCCGGGAGGAGAGGGGAGCTGTTTTTT
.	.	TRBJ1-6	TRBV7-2	CASSLVVTPLHF	TGTGCCAGCAGCTTAGTAGTGACACCCCTCCACTTT
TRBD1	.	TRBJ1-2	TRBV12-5	CASGFDRGYGYTF	TGTGCTAGTGGGTTCGACAGGGGGTATGGCTACACCTTC
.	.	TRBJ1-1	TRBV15	CATSRLDRMNTEAFF	TGTGCCACCAGCAGATTAGACAGGATGAACACTGAAGCTTTCTTT
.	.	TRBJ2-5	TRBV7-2	CASSPPRGAETQYF	TGTGCCAGCAGCCCACCCAGGGGCGCGGAGACCCAGTACTTC
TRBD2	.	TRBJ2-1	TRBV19	CASRQTSGGSEQFF	TGTGCCAGTAGGCAGACTAGCGGGGGATCTGAGCAGTTCTTC
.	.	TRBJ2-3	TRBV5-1	CASSLVGVADTQYF	TGCGCCAGCAGCTTGGTAGGGGTTGCAGATACGCAGTATTTT
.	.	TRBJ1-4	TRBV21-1	CASSTKETGLANEKLFF	TGTGCCAGCAGCACCAAAGAAACAGGGTTGGCTAATGAAAAACTGTTTTTT
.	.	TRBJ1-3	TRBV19	CASSPPLGRAGNTIYF	TGTGCCAGTAGTCCCCCTTTAGGGCGGGCCGGAAACACCATATATTTT
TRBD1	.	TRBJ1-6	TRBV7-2	CASRKTGGSYNSPLHF	TGTGCCAGCAGAAAAACAGGGGGGTCCTATAATTCACCCCTCCACTTT
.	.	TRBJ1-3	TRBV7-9	CASSLLGRVSGNTIYF	TGTGCCAGCAGCCTCTTGGGGAGGGTCTCTGGAAACACCATATATTTT
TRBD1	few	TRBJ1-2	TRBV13	CASSLRGQDFYGYTF	TGTGCCAGCAGCTTGAGGGGACAGGACTTCTATGGCTACACCTTC
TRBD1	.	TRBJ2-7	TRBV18	CASSLNTGGREQYF	TGTGCCAGCTCACTAAATACAGGGGGTAGGGAGCAGTACTTC
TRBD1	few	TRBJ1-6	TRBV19	CASSTGQGNGNSPLHF	TGTGCCAGTAGTACCGGACAGGGAAACGGTAATTCACCCCTCCACTTT
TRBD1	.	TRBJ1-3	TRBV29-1	CSARTGETGNTIYF	TGCAGCGCCAGGACAGGGGAAACTGGAAACACCATATATTTT
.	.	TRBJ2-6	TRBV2	CASRDNSGANVLTF	TGTGCCAGCAGGGACAACTCTGGGGCCAACGTCCTGACTTTC
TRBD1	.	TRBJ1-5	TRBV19	CASTPSTGVNQPQHF	TGTGCCAGTACCCCCTCGACAGGGGTCAATCAGCCCCAGCATTTT
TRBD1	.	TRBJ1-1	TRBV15	CATRPRQGLTEAFF	TGTGCCACCAGACCTCGACAGGGGTTAACTGAAGCTTTCTTT
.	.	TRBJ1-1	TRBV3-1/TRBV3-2	CASSPSGGGANTEAFF	TGTGCCAGCAGCCCCTCGGGGGGGGGAGCGAACACTGAAGCTTTCTTT
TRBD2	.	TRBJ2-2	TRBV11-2	CASSSSGVYTGELFF	TGTGCCAGCAGCTCTAGCGGGGTATATACCGGGGAGCTGTTTTTT
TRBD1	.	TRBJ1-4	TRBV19	CASSDRGRDEKLFF	TGTGCCAGTAGCGACAGGGGGCGCGATGAAAAACTGTTTTTT
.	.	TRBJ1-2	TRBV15	CATSIGSGNGYTF	TGTGCCACCAGCATTGGGTCGGGGAATGGCTACACCTTC
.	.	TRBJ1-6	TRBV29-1	CSVGLTVNSPLHF	TGCAGCGTTGGGCTGACAGTCAATTCACCCCTCCACTTT
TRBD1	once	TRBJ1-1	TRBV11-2	CASAYRGGTEAFF	TGTGCCAGCGCGTACAGGGGTGGCACTGAAGCTTTCTTT
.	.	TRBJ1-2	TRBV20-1	CSASDAAGYTF	TGCAGTGCGTCCGACGCGGCGGGCTACACCTTC
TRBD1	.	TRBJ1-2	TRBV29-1	CSVVWTGSSYTF	TGCAGCGTTGTCTGGACAGGGAGTAGCTACACCTTC
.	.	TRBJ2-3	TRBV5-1	CASSATGFGTDTQYF	TGCGCCAGCAGCGCTACAGGGTTTGGCACAGATACGCAGTATTTT